The 4 T cell receptor beta chains listed next were all sequenced from one sample in a study of shared clonotypes between healthy human individuals (dated by TCRdb to the early 2020s). The library was obtained by the immunoSEQ multiplex PCR assay. TCRdb's version of the immuneACCESS table is confined to in-frame rearrangements and falls short of the full clone set. An unresolved V gene accounts for under half of the shortfall where checked; the remainder is of unknown origin. The sample table holds approximately 1,000,000 clones, of which approximately 80% were seen once. Approximately 0.95% of the sample is taken by the ten largest. Specimen: memory CD4+ T cells from PBMCs. The cell subset or site label corresponds to: CD45RA-negative fraction. The receptors stem from a man aged 18 to 30 in good health. Some clones in this sample may be carry-over from other donors' samples.

The V call is TRBV7-2, the J call TRBJ2-3; 7 bases line up with TRBD2. Per the germline V gene, CDR1 is SGHTA and CDR2 is FQGNSA. The CDR3 length is 17 residues. The J segment lost 1 base and the V segment lost 1 base, leaving 8 bases of the junction unmatched. This CDR3 is CASSLVGRISGTDTQYF. The CDR3 DNA is TGTGCCAGCAGCTTAGTCGGGAGGATTTCCGGCACAGATACGCAGTATTTT.

This sequence joins TRBV5-1 and TRBJ2-7, with 12 nucleotides matching TRBD2. The CDR3 spans 14 residues. Germline CDR1 reads SGHRS; CDR2 reads YFSETQ. V lost 10 bases, J lost 6 bases, and 11 bases stayed unmatched. CDR3 in amino acids: CACSRGTSGFEQYF. The CDR3 bases are TGCGCCTGCTCAAGAGGGACTAGCGGGTTCGAGCAGTACTTC.

V and J are TRBV6-5 and TRBJ1-1; D gene unclear. The germline gives CDR1 MNHEY, CDR2 SVGAGI. Trimming left V 6 bases short and J 0 bases short, with 8 bases between. The CDR3 runs 13 residues. CDR3 DNA sequence: TGTGCCAGCAGACAGCTCATGAACACTGAAGCTTTCTTT. This translates into CASRQLMNTEAFF.

This clone showed up just once. The rearrangement joins TRBV28 to TRBJ1-1; D remains ambiguous. The CDR3 is made up of 12 amino acids. The germline gives CDR1 MDHEN, CDR2 SYDVKM. V was cut by 1 base and J by 6 bases, with 6 bases left in between. DNA for the CDR3: TGTGCCAGCAGTTTATCCAGATCTGAAGCTTTCTTT. Protein: CASSLSRSEAFF.